The sequence of this T cell receptor beta chain was determined in a study of T cells in Graves' hyperthyroidism and ophthalmopathy. The study, taken as a whole, reports: Most clonotypes expanded in thyroid above 0.001 were likewise present in blood.

Note on this clonotype: Antigen: not known.

From RNA transcripts, TCR beta CDR3 regions were amplified. Initially, a first-round RT-PCR of the TCR CDR3 employed the HTBI primer set. MiXCR, run by TCRdb on the multiplex PCR reads, gives a single entry per CDR3 protein. In the table there are about 400,000 distinct CDR3 sequences, about 15% of which are singletons. V lost 4 bases, J lost 4 bases, and 4 bases stayed unmatched. This CDR3 has 14 residues. Germline CDR1 and CDR2: GTSNPN and SVGIG (reference sequence). For Graves' hyperthyroidism to be stable, ophthalmopathy could not progress within 18 months. On the basis of clinical symptoms, serum thyroxine and TRAb, thyroid ultrasound and orbital computed tomography, diagnoses were made.

The gene calls are TRBV30 and TRBJ2-2; 9 nucleotides align to TRBD2. What was sequenced was blood. The receptor was isolated from a woman in her twenties or thirties with Graves' hyperthyroidism. The CDR3 protein is CAWTLAGSTGELFF. CDR3 DNA sequence: TGTGCCTGGACTCTAGCGGGATCCACCGGGGAGCTGTTTTTT.